What follows are 8 T cell receptor beta chains derived from one specimen sequenced in a study of beta chain features in type 1 diabetes. All of the isolated RNA was reverse transcribed, so expressed TCRB transcripts were sequenced. Data came from immunoSEQ multiplex PCR; TCRdb stores just in-frame clones and leaves some out. Among 620,000 or so clones listed, around 15% were seen once. The sequenced sample was naive CD4+ T cells from blood. All receptors come from a young man in good health.

In this sample, this clone turned up a few times. As DNA, the CDR3 is TGCAGCGTGGGAAAGACTGGGGTCTCTGGAAACACCATATATTTT. Amino acid sequence: CSVGKTGVSGNTIYF. The V call is TRBV29-1, the J call TRBJ1-3; no clear D. Germline V CDR1 and CDR2: SQVTM, ANQGSEA. The V end lost 6 bases, the J end lost 0 bases, and 15 bases lay between the germline ends. The CDR3 has 15 residues.

J is TRBJ1-2 and V is TRBV28; TRBD1 is a possible D gene (5 bases). This CDR3 has 16 residues. Germline V gene data show CDR1 as MDHEN and CDR2 as SYDVKM. The V end was cut by 4 bases, the J end by 2 bases, with 17 bases between. The CDR3 sequence is CASSSTSRDRNYGYTF. The CDR3 DNA follows: TGTGCCAGCAGTTCCACTTCGCGGGACCGAAACTATGGCTACACCTTC.

This chain joins TRBV9 and TRBJ1-2; the D is unclear. Germline V lookup: CDR1 SGDLS, CDR2 YYNGEE. The CDR3 runs 14 residues. With 3 bases removed from V and 8 bases from J, the gap between germline ends came to 17 bases. The CDR3, as DNA: TGTGCCAGCAGCGCTCGTAACGGAGAGAGGGGCTACACCTTC. Encoded protein: CASSARNGERGYTF.

V is TRBV27 and J is TRBJ2-3; 9 nucleotides line up with TRBD1. The CDR3 sequence is 15 residues long. J lost 4 bases, V lost 6 bases, and 8 bases had no gene match. Germline loops: CDR1 MNHEY, CDR2 SMNVEV (reference sequence). CDR3 DNA: TGTGCCAGCAGCCCCGGGACAGGGCCCGCAGATACGCAGTATTTT. Its translation is CASSPGTGPADTQYF.

This clone has more than one count but fewer than ten. In the same sample, other DNA sequences code for this CDR3. The chain recombines TRBV28 with TRBJ2-3; D possibly corresponds to TRBD2 (5 bases). Germline CDR1 is MDHEN and CDR2 is SYDVKM. CDR3 size: 13 residues. Trimming stripped 2 bases from V and 4 bases from J, with 7 bases between. The CDR3 DNA reads as TGTGCCAGCAGTTTAGGAGGCGCAGATACGCAGTATTTT. Residues: CASSLGGADTQYF.

In this sample, this clone turned up a few times. The chain employs TRBV4-2 and TRBJ2-1, with D perhaps TRBD2 (5 bases). Germline lookup yields CDR1 LGHNA and CDR2 YNFKEQ. The V end was cut by 0 bases, the J end by 2 bases, with 14 bases between. The CDR3 length is 17 residues. The CDR3 loop reads CASSQDLGGSAYNEQFF. The CDR3 nucleotides read TGTGCCAGCAGCCAAGATCTTGGCGGTAGCGCCTACAATGAGCAGTTCTTC.

Only a few counts were recorded for this clone. This chain joins TRBV21-1 and TRBJ1-1. TRBV21-1 is assigned pseudogene status. The CDR3 spans 11 residues. The DNA of the CDR3 is TGTGCCAGCACACCGTGGGCTGAAGCTTTCTTT. Translating it yields CASTPWAEAFF.

This sequence joins TRBV2 and TRBJ2-7; D unclear. Trimming removed 4 bases from V and 4 bases from J, with 8 bases in between. Germline V gene lookup returns CDR1 SNHLY and CDR2 FYNNEI. This CDR3 is 12 amino acids long. The CDR3: CASSVVDYEQYF. CDR3 coding DNA: TGTGCCAGCAGTGTGGTGGATTACGAGCAGTACTTC.